This T cell receptor (beta chain) derives from a study of cytomegalovirus exposure and HLA in healthy donors. To note about this clone: What it recognizes is unknown.

General study results and limits: Fewer N-insertions (relative to the 666-donor mean) were reportedly seen in an Asian-associated ancestry cluster in a later analysis.

With 0 bases clipped from V and 3 bases from J, the junction kept 6 bases outside the gene matches. This CDR3 comprises 16 residues. Germline V lookup: CDR1 SGHDT, CDR2 YYEEEE. The PCR made use of 60 Vbeta and 13 Jbeta primers. Profiling relied on immunoSEQ multiplex PCR, and the TCRdb table lists in-frame clones only, not all of them. The sample includes approximately 150,000 clones, over 70% of them seen just once. The chain has TRBV5-6 and TRBJ2-1, with 7 bases fitting TRBD2. The clonotype originates from a woman aged 18-30 years in good health and CMV-seronegative. Source material: PBMCs. CDR3 sequence: CASSLALAVLYNEQFF. DNA for the CDR3: TGTGCCAGCAGCTTGGCCCTAGCGGTCCTCTACAATGAGCAGTTCTTC.